This T cell receptor (beta chain) was obtained from a study of cytomegalovirus exposure and HLA in healthy donors. Study as a whole: There were roughly 120 million unique TCR beta sequences, drawn from approximately 180 million T cells, in an earlier analysis.

Study-wide points: Common viral pathogens seemed, in a later analysis, to connect with several of the most significant clusters. DRB1 had the most TCR associations and HLA-C the fewest, a later analysis found, with rates varying by HLA locus.

13 Jbeta primers and 60 Vbeta primers were used for the PCR. Method: immunoSEQ multiplex PCR; TCRdb's copy keeps in-frame clones and lacks some. Found here are about 110,000 clones, over 75% of them singletons; the top ten hold approximately 2.2%. With regard to this clone: Its antigen is not identified.

CDR1 is MNHNS, CDR2 SASEGT, per germline. V gave up 4 bases and J gave up 3 bases, with 12 bases separating them. The length of the CDR3 is 15 residues. Though nominally healthy at sampling, donors likely had unrecorded immune exposures. The rearrangement links TRBV6-1 to TRBJ2-2, with D possibly TRBD1 on 6 matching bases. Specimen: PBMCs. The receptor was derived from a man aged 30-40 years in good health and CMV-seronegative. The CDR3 protein is CASSADRTHTGELFF. The CDR3 nucleotides are TGTGCCAGCAGTGCAGACAGGACCCACACCGGGGAGCTGTTTTTT.